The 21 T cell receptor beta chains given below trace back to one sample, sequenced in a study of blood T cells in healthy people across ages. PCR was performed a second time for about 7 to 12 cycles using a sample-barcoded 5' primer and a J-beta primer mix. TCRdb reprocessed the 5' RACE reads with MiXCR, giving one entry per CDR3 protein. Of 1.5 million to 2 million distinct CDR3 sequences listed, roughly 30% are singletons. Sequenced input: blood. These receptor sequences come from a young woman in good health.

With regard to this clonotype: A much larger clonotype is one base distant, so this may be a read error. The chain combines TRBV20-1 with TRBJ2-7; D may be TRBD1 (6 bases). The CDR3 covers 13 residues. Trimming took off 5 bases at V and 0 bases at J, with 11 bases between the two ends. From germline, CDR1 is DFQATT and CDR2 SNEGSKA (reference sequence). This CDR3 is CSAGDKSSYEQYF. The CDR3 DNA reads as TGCAGTGCTGGGGACAAAAGCTCCTACGAGCAGTACTTC.

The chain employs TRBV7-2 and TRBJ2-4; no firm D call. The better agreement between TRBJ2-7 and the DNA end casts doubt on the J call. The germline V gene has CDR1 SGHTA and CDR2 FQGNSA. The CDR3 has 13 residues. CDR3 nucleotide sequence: TGTGCCAGCAGCATATCCCGCGGCTACGAGCAGTACTTC. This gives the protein CASSISRGYEQYF.

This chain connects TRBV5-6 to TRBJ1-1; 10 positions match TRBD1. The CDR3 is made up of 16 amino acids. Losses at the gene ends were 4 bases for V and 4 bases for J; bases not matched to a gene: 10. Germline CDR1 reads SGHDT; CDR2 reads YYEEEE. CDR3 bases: TGTGCCAGCAGCCCGGGACAGGGGCTTCGTGGCACTGAAGCTTTCTTT. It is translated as CASSPGQGLRGTEAFF.

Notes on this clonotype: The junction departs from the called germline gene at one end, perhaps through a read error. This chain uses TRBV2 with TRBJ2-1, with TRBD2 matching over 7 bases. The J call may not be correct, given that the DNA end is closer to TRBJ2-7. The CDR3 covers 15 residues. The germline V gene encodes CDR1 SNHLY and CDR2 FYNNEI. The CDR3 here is CAGSVGGVLNYEQYF. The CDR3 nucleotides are TGTGCCGGCAGTGTTGGGGGGGTGTTAAACTACGAGCAGTACTTC.

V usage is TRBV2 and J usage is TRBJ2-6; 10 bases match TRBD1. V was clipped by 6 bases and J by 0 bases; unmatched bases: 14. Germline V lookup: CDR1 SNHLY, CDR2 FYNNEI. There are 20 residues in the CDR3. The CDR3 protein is CASRGLRDRGPYSGANVLTF. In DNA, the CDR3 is TGTGCCAGCAGGGGTCTCCGGGACAGGGGCCCTTACTCTGGGGCCAACGTCCTGACTTTC.

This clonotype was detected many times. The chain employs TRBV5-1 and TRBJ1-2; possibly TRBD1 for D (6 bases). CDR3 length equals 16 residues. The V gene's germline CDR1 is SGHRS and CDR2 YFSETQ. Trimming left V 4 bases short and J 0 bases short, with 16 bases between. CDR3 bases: TGCGCCAGCAGCCCTTATAACAGGGAGTCTAACTATGGCTACACCTTC. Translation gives CASSPYNRESNYGYTF.

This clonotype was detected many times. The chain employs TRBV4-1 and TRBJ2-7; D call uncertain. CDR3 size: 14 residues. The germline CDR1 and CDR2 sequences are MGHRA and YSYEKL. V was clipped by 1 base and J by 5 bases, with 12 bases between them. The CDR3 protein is CASSQGASGNEQYF. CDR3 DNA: TGCGCCAGCAGCCAAGGTGCTAGTGGGAACGAGCAGTACTTC.

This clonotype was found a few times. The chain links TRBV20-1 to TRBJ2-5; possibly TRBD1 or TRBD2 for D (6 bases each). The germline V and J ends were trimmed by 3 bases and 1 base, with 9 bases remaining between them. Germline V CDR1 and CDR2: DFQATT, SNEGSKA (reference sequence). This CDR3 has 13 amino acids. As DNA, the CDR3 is TGCAGTGCTAGCGGGGGCCCCCAAGAGACCCAGTACTTC. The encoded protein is CSASGGPQETQYF.

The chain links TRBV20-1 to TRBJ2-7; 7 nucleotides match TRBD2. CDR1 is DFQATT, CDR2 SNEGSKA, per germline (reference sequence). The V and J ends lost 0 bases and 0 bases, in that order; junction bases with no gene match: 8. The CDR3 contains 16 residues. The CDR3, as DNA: TGCAGTGCTAGAGATTGGGCAGCGGGGATCTCCTACGAGCAGTACTTC. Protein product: CSARDWAAGISYEQYF.

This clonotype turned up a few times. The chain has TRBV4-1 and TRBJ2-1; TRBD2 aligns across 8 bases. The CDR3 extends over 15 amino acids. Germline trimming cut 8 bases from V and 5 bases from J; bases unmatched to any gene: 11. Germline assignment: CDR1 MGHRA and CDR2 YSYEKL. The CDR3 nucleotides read TGCGCCAGCGGATATGCGGGGGGTGCGAACAATGAGCAGTTCTTC. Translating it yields CASGYAGGANNEQFF.

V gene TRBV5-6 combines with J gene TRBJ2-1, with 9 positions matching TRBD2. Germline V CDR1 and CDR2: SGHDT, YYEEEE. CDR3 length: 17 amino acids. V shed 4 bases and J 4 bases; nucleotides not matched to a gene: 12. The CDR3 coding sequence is TGTGCCAGCAGCCCCCCTGGCGGGGGGGCCTTATACAATGAGCAGTTCTTC. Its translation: CASSPPGGGALYNEQFF. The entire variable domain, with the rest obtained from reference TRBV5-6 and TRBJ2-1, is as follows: DAGVTQSPTHLIKTRGQQVTLRCSPKSGHDTVSWYQQALGQGPQFIFQYYEEEERQRGNFPDRFSGHQFPNYSSELNVNALLLGDSALYLCASSPPGGGALYNEQFFGPGTRLTVL.

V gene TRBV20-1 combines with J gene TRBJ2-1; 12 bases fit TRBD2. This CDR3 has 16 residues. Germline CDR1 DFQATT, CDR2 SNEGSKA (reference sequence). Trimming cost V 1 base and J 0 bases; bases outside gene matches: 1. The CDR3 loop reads CSARATSGSSYNEQFF. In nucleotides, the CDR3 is TGCAGTGCTAGAGCGACTAGCGGGAGCTCCTACAATGAGCAGTTCTTC.

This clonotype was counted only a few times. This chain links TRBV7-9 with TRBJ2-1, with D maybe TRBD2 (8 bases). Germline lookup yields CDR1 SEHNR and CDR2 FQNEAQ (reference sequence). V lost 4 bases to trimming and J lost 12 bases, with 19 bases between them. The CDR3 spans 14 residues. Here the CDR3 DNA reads TGTGCCAGCAGCTCCGGGACAGCCGGGAGGGTGCAGTTCTTC. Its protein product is CASSSGTAGRVQFF. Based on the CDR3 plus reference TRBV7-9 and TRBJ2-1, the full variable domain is DTGVSQNPRHKITKRGQNVTFRCDPISEHNRLYWYRQTLGQGPEFLTYFQNEAQLEKSRLLSDRFSAERPKGSFSTLEIQRTEQGDSAMYLCASSSGTAGRVQFFGPGTRLTVL.

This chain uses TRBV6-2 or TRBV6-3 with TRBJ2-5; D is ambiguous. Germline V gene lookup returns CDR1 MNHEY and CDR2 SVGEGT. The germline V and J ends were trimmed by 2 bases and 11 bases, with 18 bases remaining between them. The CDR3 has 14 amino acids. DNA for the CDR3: TGTGCCAGCAGTTACACTATATCCGCCCCCCAGCAGTACTTC. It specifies CASSYTISAPQQYF.

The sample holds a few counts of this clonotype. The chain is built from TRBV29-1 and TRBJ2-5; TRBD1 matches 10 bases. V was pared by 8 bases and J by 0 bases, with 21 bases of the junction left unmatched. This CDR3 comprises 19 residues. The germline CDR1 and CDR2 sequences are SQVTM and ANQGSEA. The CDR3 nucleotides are TGCAGCTCTCAGCGAGGGGGGACAGGGGCCATGACCTACCAAGAGACCCAGTACTTC. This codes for CSSQRGGTGAMTYQETQYF.

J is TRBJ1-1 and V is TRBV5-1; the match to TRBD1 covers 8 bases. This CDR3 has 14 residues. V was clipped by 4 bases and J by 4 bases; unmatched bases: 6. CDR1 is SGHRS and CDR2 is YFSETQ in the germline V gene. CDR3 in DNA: TGCGCCAGCAGCCTACAGGACAGGGTCACTGAAGCTTTCTTT. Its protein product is CASSLQDRVTEAFF.

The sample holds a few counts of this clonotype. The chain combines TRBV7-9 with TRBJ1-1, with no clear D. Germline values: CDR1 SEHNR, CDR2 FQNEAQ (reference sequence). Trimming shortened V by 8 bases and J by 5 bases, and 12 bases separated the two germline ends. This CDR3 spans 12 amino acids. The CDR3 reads CASGKGGTEAFF. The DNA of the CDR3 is TGTGCCAGCGGCAAAGGTGGTACTGAAGCTTTCTTT.

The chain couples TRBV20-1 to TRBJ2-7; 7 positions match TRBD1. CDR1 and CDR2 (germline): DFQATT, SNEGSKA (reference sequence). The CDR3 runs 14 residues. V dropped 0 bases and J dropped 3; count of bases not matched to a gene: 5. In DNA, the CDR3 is TGCAGTGCTAGAGATACAGGGGACCGCTACGAGCAGTACTTC. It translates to CSARDTGDRYEQYF.

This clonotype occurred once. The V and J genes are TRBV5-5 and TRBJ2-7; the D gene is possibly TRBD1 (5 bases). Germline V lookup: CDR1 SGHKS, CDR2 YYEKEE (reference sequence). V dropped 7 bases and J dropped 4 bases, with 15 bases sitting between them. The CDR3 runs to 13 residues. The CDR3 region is CASQGHNSYEQYF. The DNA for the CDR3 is TGTGCCAGCCAGGGCCACAACTCTTACGAGCAGTACTTC.

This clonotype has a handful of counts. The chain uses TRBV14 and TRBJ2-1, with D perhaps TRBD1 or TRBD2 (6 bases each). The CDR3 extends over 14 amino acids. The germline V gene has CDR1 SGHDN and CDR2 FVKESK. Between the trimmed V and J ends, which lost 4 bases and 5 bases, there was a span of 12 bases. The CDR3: CASSRPGADNEQFF. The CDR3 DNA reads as TGTGCCAGCAGCCGACCGGGGGCAGACAATGAGCAGTTCTTC.

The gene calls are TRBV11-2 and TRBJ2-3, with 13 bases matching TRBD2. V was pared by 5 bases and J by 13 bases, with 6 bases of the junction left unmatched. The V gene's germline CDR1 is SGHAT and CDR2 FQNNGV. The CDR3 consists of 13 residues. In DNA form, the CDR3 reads TGTGCCAGCAGCGACACTAGCGGGAGGGAAGAGTATTTT. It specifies CASSDTSGREEYF. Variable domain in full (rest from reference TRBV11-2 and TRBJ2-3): EAGVAQSPRYKIIEKRQSVAFWCNPISGHATLYWYQQILGQGPKLLIQFQNNGVVDDSQLPKDRFSAERLKGVDSTLKIQPAKLEDSAVYLCASSDTSGREEYFGPGTRLTVL.